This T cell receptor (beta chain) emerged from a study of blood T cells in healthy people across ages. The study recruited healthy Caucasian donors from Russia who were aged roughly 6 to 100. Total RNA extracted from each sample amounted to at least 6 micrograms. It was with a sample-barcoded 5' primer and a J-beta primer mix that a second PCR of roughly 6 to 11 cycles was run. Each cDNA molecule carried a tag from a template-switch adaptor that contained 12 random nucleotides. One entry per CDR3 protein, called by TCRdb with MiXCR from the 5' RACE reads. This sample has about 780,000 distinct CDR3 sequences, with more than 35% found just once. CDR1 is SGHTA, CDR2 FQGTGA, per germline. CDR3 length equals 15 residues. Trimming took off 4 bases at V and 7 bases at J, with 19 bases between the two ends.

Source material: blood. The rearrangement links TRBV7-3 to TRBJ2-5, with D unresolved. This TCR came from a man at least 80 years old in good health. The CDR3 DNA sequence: TGTGCCAGCAGCTCCGGCGGCGGCCTAACTGGGACCCAGTACTTC. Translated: CASSSGGGLTGTQYF. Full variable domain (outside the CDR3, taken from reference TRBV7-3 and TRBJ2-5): GAGVSQTPSNKVTEKGKYVELRCDPISGHTALYWYRQSLGQGPEFLIYFQGTGAADDSGLPNDRFFAVRPEGSVSTLKIQRTERGDSAVYLCASSSGGGLTGTQYFGPGTRLLVL.